The 9 T cell receptor beta chains in this list originate from one sample, sequenced in a study of T cell responses to AZD1222 COVID-19 vaccine. Profiling relied on immunoSEQ multiplex PCR, and the TCRdb table lists in-frame clones only, not all of them. The sample lists around 91,000 clones; about 88% were seen once. Material: peripheral blood, obtained on day 0 of AZD1222 vaccination. All receptors derive from an adult in good health.

There are a few counts of this clone. The chain links TRBV24-1 to TRBJ2-1, with D possibly being TRBD2 (5 bases). Trimming took off 3 bases at V and 5 bases at J, with 16 bases between the two ends. Germline CDR1 is KGHDR and CDR2 is SFDVKD. The CDR3 has 16 residues. CDR3 residues: CATSDGLGSVDNEQFF. The CDR3 nucleotides read TGTGCCACCAGTGATGGGCTAGGGAGTGTCGACAATGAGCAGTTCTTC.

The CDR3 protein is CASRAGGGSYEQYF. In DNA, the CDR3 is TGCGCCAGCAGGGCCGGAGGGGGTAGTTACGAGCAGTACTTC. V and J are TRBV5-1 and TRBJ2-7; D could derive from TRBD1 or TRBD2 (6 bases each). In germline, CDR1 is SGHRS, CDR2 YFSETQ. The ends were cut back, 5 bases at V and 4 bases at J, with 16 bases in the middle. The CDR3 contains 14 residues.

The J gene is TRBJ2-7, the V gene TRBV19; D ambiguous. The CDR3 spans 13 residues. CDR1 LNHDA and CDR2 SQIVND come from the germline V gene (reference sequence). Trimming shortened V by 5 bases and J by 0 bases, and 8 bases separated the two germline ends. The CDR3 loop is CASSVFFSYEQYF. The CDR3 nucleotides are TGTGCCAGTAGTGTTTTTTTCTCCTACGAGCAGTACTTC.

This chain connects TRBV19 to TRBJ2-3, with 9 bases fitting TRBD2. CDR1 and CDR2 from the germline V gene are LNHDA and SQIVND (reference sequence). CDR3 size: 16 residues. The V segment lost 4 bases and the J segment 0 bases; nucleotides outside the gene matches: 5. The CDR3 sequence: CASSRLAGESTDTQYF. The CDR3 DNA reads as TGTGCCAGTAGTAGATTAGCGGGGGAGAGCACAGATACGCAGTATTTT.

The chain joins TRBV12-3 or TRBV12-4 to TRBJ1-1; no reliable D call. The CDR3 totals 12 residues. Trimming cost V 3 bases and J 7 bases, with 9 bases left between them. The CDR3 reads CASSFMSSEAFF. CDR3 DNA: TGTGCCAGCAGTTTTATGAGTAGTGAAGCTTTCTTT.

The chain is built from TRBV19 and TRBJ1-2; D possibly corresponds to TRBD1 (6 bases). Germline V CDR1 and CDR2: LNHDA, SQIVND (reference sequence). V was pared by 5 bases and J by 4 bases, with 11 bases between. The CDR3 is 13 residues long. CDR3 sequence: CASSPIQGYGYTF. Here the CDR3 DNA reads TGTGCCAGTAGTCCCATACAGGGCTATGGCTACACCTTC. Complete variable domain (other parts from reference TRBV19 and TRBJ1-2): DGGITQSPKYLFRKEGQNVTLSCEQNLNHDAMYWYRQDPGQGLRLIYYSQIVNDFQKGDIAEGYSVSREKKESFPLTVTSAQKNPTAFYLCASSPIQGYGYTFGSGTRLTVV.

V usage is TRBV5-4 and J usage is TRBJ1-6; 8 bases fit TRBD1. Per the germline V gene, CDR1 is SGHNT and CDR2 is YYREEE (reference sequence). CDR3 length: 13 residues. V dropped 4 bases and J dropped 10; count of bases not matched to a gene: 4. The CDR3, as DNA: TGTGCCAGCAGCCCGGACAGGGACTCACCCCTCCACTTT. This encodes CASSPDRDSPLHF.

J is TRBJ1-2 and V is TRBV5-4; D might be TRBD1 (5 bases). Trimming left V 4 bases short and J 14 bases short, with 15 bases between. There are 11 residues in the CDR3. Germline V gives CDR1 SGHNT, CDR2 YYREEE (reference sequence). CDR3 amino acids: CASSAGRLRTF. Written as DNA, the CDR3 is TGTGCCAGCAGCGCGGGACGCCTAAGGACCTTC.

The V and J genes are TRBV3-1 (or the pseudogene TRBV3-2) and TRBJ1-1; TRBD1 agrees at 9 bases. The CDR3 is made up of 15 amino acids. With V trimmed by 4 bases and J by 1 base, 4 bases remained unmatched. Germline CDR1 is LGHDT and CDR2 is YNNKEL (reference sequence). CDR3 protein: CASSPSDRGNTEAFF. CDR3 nucleotide sequence: TGTGCCAGCAGCCCATCGGACAGGGGGAACACTGAAGCTTTCTTT.